This T cell receptor (beta chain) was retrieved from a study of T cells in Graves' hyperthyroidism and ophthalmopathy. Study-level findings and limits: In the analysis, a 13 V-J model separated ophthalmopathy from stable hyperthyroidism.

This clonotype was recorded a few times. Its antigen remains unknown. The investigators amplified TCR beta CDR3 regions from RNA transcripts. The HTBI primer set served for first-round RT-PCR of the TCR CDR3. One entry per CDR3 protein, called by TCRdb with MiXCR from the multiplex PCR reads. The top ten clones hold just under 25% of a sample with hundreds of thousands of distinct CDR3 sequences, approximately 15% of them seen once. The sample consisted of blood. The clonotype was recovered from a woman aged 30 to 39 with Graves' hyperthyroidism.

CDR3 sequence: CSVSGGETQYF. DNA of the CDR3: TGCAGCGTCTCAGGTGGAGAGACCCAGTACTTC. V is TRBV29-1 and J is TRBJ2-5, with D unclear. There are 11 residues in the CDR3. Germline V gives CDR1 SQVTM, CDR2 ANQGSEA. Trimming stripped 6 bases from V and 4 bases from J, with 9 bases between.